What follows are 26 T cell receptor beta chains derived from one specimen sequenced in a study of T cell responses to AZD1222 COVID-19 vaccine. Sequenced by immunoSEQ multiplex PCR; TCRdb stores in-frame clones only, minus some. This table holds some 120,000 clones, over 75% found once. Here the sequenced sample was peripheral blood, taken 28 days after the second AZD1222 dose. The receptors were sampled from an adult who received the AZD1222 COVID-19 vaccine.

V is TRBV7-2 and J is TRBJ2-3; 10 bases fit TRBD2. The ends lost 5 bases at V and 5 bases at J; junction bases unmatched: 7. Germline V gene sequence: CDR1 SGHTA, CDR2 FQGNSA. The CDR3 has 15 amino acids. The CDR3 region is CASSTRVAGGDTQYF. CDR3 DNA sequence: TGTGCCAGCAGCACCCGTGTAGCGGGAGGAGATACGCAGTATTTT.

J is TRBJ2-3 and V is TRBV2; 10 nucleotides agree with TRBD2. The CDR3 loop spans 17 amino acids. The V and J ends lost 1 base and 2 bases, in that order; junction bases with no gene match: 6. Germline V CDR1 and CDR2: SNHLY, FYNNEI. The CDR3, as DNA: TGTGCCAGCAGTGAAGGAGCGGGGGGGCACTCCACAGATACGCAGTATTTT. This gives the protein CASSEGAGGHSTDTQYF.

This chain links TRBV19 with TRBJ1-5; the D is unclear. Germline V gene data show CDR1 as LNHDA and CDR2 as SQIVND (reference sequence). Trimming removed 5 bases from V and 5 bases from J, with 7 bases in between. The CDR3 has 12 amino acids. In nucleotides, the CDR3 is TGTGCCAGTAGTGGGTCAGATCAGCCCCAGCATTTT. Translating gives CASSGSDQPQHF.

In this sample, this clone turned up once. V is TRBV3-1 (or the pseudogene TRBV3-2) and J is TRBJ2-3, with TRBD2 matching over 8 bases. This CDR3 contains 18 residues. Germline V gives CDR1 LGHDT, CDR2 YNNKEL (reference sequence). Germline trimming cut 4 bases from V and 0 bases from J; bases unmatched to any gene: 12. The CDR3 sequence: CASSRSLGLAASTDTQYF. As DNA, the CDR3 is TGTGCCAGCAGCCGCTCCCTTGGACTAGCAGCTAGCACAGATACGCAGTATTTT.

The chain joins TRBV6-1 to TRBJ2-7, with 10 bases identical to TRBD2. V shed 4 bases, J shed 2 bases, and the junction held 17 bases outside the gene matches. This CDR3 comprises 19 residues. CDR1 MNHNS and CDR2 SASEGT come from the germline V gene. CDR3 nucleotide sequence: TGTGCCAGCAGTGGCCGAACCTTAAAGGGGACTAGCGTTACCTACGAGCAGTACTTC. Translated, it gives CASSGRTLKGTSVTYEQYF.

This clone was seen more than once but under ten times. This sequence joins TRBV7-9 and TRBJ2-7; TRBD1 agrees at 10 bases. Germline V gene lookup returns CDR1 SEHNR and CDR2 FQNEAQ (reference sequence). This CDR3 is 14 amino acids long. V dropped 4 bases and J dropped 3; count of bases not matched to a gene: 3. The CDR3 is CASSSDRGHYEQYF. The CDR3 coding sequence is TGTGCCAGCAGCTCTGACAGGGGGCACTACGAGCAGTACTTC.

The chain carries TRBV28 and TRBJ1-4; D gene ambiguous. The CDR3 is 15 amino acids. The germline V and J ends were trimmed by 0 bases and 7 bases, with 12 bases remaining between them. The germline gives CDR1 MDHEN, CDR2 SYDVKM. This chain's CDR3 is CASSLWGVGGEKLFF. As DNA, the CDR3 is TGTGCCAGCAGTTTATGGGGTGTTGGAGGTGAAAAACTGTTTTTT.

In its sample, this clone was seen a few times. The V call is TRBV9, the J call TRBJ2-2; D is undetermined. V was shortened by 6 bases and J by 7 bases, with 13 bases between the two germline ends. The length of the CDR3 is 13 residues. Germline loops: CDR1 SGDLS, CDR2 YYNGEE. CDR3 region: CASTTDLYGELFF. CDR3 DNA: TGTGCCAGCACCACTGACCTCTACGGGGAGCTGTTTTTT.

The chain links TRBV24-1 to TRBJ1-1, with 8 bases matching TRBD1. The germline CDR1 and CDR2 sequences are KGHDR and SFDVKD. Unmatched junction bases numbered 8, after V lost 6 bases and J lost 9 bases. The CDR3 is 13 residues long. CDR3 sequence reads: CATSPRQGSQAFF. In DNA, the CDR3 is TGTGCCACCAGTCCGAGACAGGGGTCTCAAGCTTTCTTT.

The chain combines TRBV2 with TRBJ2-7, with a weak D call TRBD1 (7 bases). This CDR3 is built from 12 residues. Germline loops: CDR1 SNHLY, CDR2 FYNNEI. CDR3 nucleotides: TGTGCAGTTAGGAGGGGGCCCTACGAGCAGTACTTC. As protein: CAVRRGPYEQYF.

This sequence joins TRBV14 and TRBJ2-5, with a tentative D call TRBD2 (7 bases). Trimming took 1 base from V and 1 from J, leaving 13 bases between them. Germline V gives CDR1 SGHDN, CDR2 FVKESK. This CDR3 is built from 16 residues. Here the CDR3 DNA reads TGTGCCAGCAGCCAAGGGTATGCGGGGGCCCAAGAGACCCAGTACTTC. It encodes CASSQGYAGAQETQYF.

The chain couples TRBV18 to TRBJ2-1, with D possibly matching TRBD1 (5 bases). This CDR3 is built from 18 residues. V was shortened by 0 bases and J by 4 bases, with 19 bases between the two germline ends. Germline assignment: CDR1 KGHSH and CDR2 LQKENI. CDR3 nucleotide sequence: TGTGCCAGCTCACCACCGAGACAGTACAACTCCATTTACAATGAGCAGTTCTTC. This gives the protein CASSPPRQYNSIYNEQFF.

The chain carries TRBV7-9 and TRBJ2-1; TRBD2 matches at 7 bases. The J segment lost 4 bases and the V segment lost 5 bases, leaving 8 bases of the junction unmatched. CDR1 and CDR2 from the germline V gene are SEHNR and FQNEAQ (reference sequence). This CDR3 has 15 residues. The DNA for the CDR3 is TGTGCCAGCAGCCCGGGGACTAAAAAATACAATGAGCAGTTCTTC. This encodes CASSPGTKKYNEQFF.

This rearrangement joins TRBV21-1 to TRBJ2-2; the table's D call TRBD2 went unverified against the DNA. TRBV21-1 is a recognized pseudogene. The CDR3 extends over 12 amino acids. The CDR3 spells CASSKSLAALFF. CDR3 bases: TGTGCCAGCAGCAAATCGCTAGCGGCGCTGTTTTTT.

The J gene is TRBJ1-1, the V gene TRBV4-1, with D possibly TRBD1 on 5 matching bases. Germline V gene sequence: CDR1 MGHRA, CDR2 YSYEKL. The CDR3 totals 12 residues. V lost 4 bases and J lost 8, with 11 bases in between. CDR3 sequence reads: CASSRRDGEAFF. In DNA form, the CDR3 reads TGCGCCAGCAGCCGTAGGGACGGCGAAGCTTTCTTT.

The chain employs TRBV6-1 and TRBJ2-7; 8 bases are a match to TRBD1. Germline V CDR1 and CDR2: MNHNS, SASEGT. J gave up 2 bases and V 3 bases, and 3 bases lay outside the gene matches. The CDR3 is 14 amino acids. The CDR3 reads CASSEDRATYEQYF. In DNA, the CDR3 is TGTGCCAGCAGTGAGGACAGGGCAACCTACGAGCAGTACTTC.

V is TRBV6-5 and J is TRBJ1-5; no reliable D call. Between the trimmed V and J ends, which lost 2 bases and 3 bases, there was a span of 5 bases. CDR1 is MNHEY and CDR2 is SVGAGI in the germline V gene. The CDR3 contains 13 residues. The CDR3 DNA follows: TGTGCCAGCAGTTACCAGCCCAATCAGCCCCAGCATTTT. Translated: CASSYQPNQPQHF.

V usage is TRBV19 and J usage is TRBJ2-7, with D tentatively TRBD1 or TRBD2 (6 bases each). This CDR3 has 18 amino acids. Germline lookup yields CDR1 LNHDA and CDR2 SQIVND (reference sequence). The V gene lost 2 bases and the J gene lost 0 bases, with 20 bases spanning the gap. The chain's CDR3 is CASSIKRRGTQYSYEQYF. The CDR3 DNA reads as TGTGCCAGTAGTATAAAGAGGAGGGGGACGCAATACTCCTACGAGCAGTACTTC.

This rearrangement joins TRBV2 to TRBJ2-5; 8 nucleotides line up with TRBD2. Trimming at V came to 6 bases and at J to 3 bases, leaving 9 bases not matched to a gene. Germline CDR1 is SNHLY and CDR2 is FYNNEI. This CDR3 comprises 15 residues. CDR3 coding DNA: TGTGCCAGCAGCCCAACGGGGGGGCCTAAAGAGACCCAGTACTTC. Protein sequence: CASSPTGGPKETQYF.

In DNA, the CDR3 is TGTGCCAGCAGAACGGACAGGACGAGCTCCTATAATTCACCCCTCCACTTT. The encoded protein is CASRTDRTSSYNSPLHF. The chain couples TRBV27 to TRBJ1-6; 7 bases line up with TRBD1. The ends lost 6 bases at V and 0 bases at J; junction bases unmatched: 8. This CDR3 spans 17 amino acids. From germline, CDR1 is MNHEY and CDR2 SMNVEV (reference sequence).

This clone was seen a handful of times. This chain uses TRBV3-1 (or the pseudogene TRBV3-2) with TRBJ2-1; 8 bases align to TRBD2. The length of the CDR3 is 12 residues. Germline lookup yields CDR1 LGHDT and CDR2 YNNKEL (reference sequence). With V trimmed by 3 bases and J by 14 bases, 6 bases remained unmatched. The CDR3 spells CASSQAGTRKFF. CDR3 in DNA: TGTGCCAGCAGCCAGGCCGGGACTAGGAAGTTCTTC.

The V and J genes are TRBV7-9 and TRBJ2-1; D remains ambiguous. The CDR3 has 15 amino acids. Looked up from germline, CDR1 is SEHNR and CDR2 is FQNEAQ (reference sequence). Trimming took 2 bases from V and 4 from J, leaving 12 bases between them. CDR3 amino acids: CASSLTADLYNEQFF. CDR3 sequence (DNA): TGTGCCAGCAGCTTAACGGCAGATTTATACAATGAGCAGTTCTTC.

V gene TRBV18 combines with J gene TRBJ1-2, with D perhaps matching TRBD1 (5 bases). The CDR3 is 13 residues long. In germline, CDR1 is KGHSH, CDR2 LQKENI. Trimming pared 5 bases from V and 2 bases from J, leaving 9 bases between. The CDR3 coding sequence is TGTGCCAGCTCAGCGACAGCCAACTATGGCTACACCTTC. Its protein product is CASSATANYGYTF.

The V gene is TRBV6-4, the J gene TRBJ2-1; D might be TRBD1 (6 bases). This CDR3 spans 11 amino acids. The V end lost 6 bases, the J end lost 9 bases, and 9 bases lay between the germline ends. CDR1 is MRHNA, CDR2 SNTAGT, per germline. The CDR3: CASSRGGEQFF. In DNA form, the CDR3 reads TGTGCCAGCAGCAGGGGTGGTGAGCAGTTCTTC.

The V gene is TRBV13, the J gene TRBJ1-5; D unresolved. The CDR3 consists of 12 residues. Deletions cut 5 bases from V and 12 bases from J, with 14 bases between. Germline V gives CDR1 PRHDT, CDR2 FYEKMQ (reference sequence). The chain's CDR3 is CASSLRGSYQHF. CDR3 coding DNA: TGTGCCAGCAGCCTCAGAGGTTCTTACCAGCATTTT.

The rearrangement links TRBV3-1 (or the pseudogene TRBV3-2) to TRBJ1-2, with unresolved D. This CDR3 has 13 amino acids. V was clipped by 2 bases and J by 5 bases, with 9 bases between them. Germline CDR1 LGHDT, CDR2 YNNKEL (reference sequence). The CDR3 DNA reads TGTGCCAGCAGCCAAATTGGGAGGTATGGCTACACCTTC. This sequence encodes CASSQIGRYGYTF.